The sample holds a few counts of the clone carrying this T cell receptor (beta chain). The data belong to a study of Graves' ophthalmopathy and Graves' hyperthyroidism. The authors amplified TCR beta CDR3 regions from RNA transcripts. In the first round, RT-PCR was carried out with HTBI primers, and a multiplex PCR formed the second round. Each CDR3 protein is one row after TCRdb ran MiXCR on the multiplex PCR reads. The table lists hundreds of thousands of distinct CDR3 sequences, roughly 21% of them singletons. Sequenced: peripheral blood. The TCR was taken from a woman younger than 35 with stable Graves' hyperthyroidism.

The CDR3 sequence is CSARPPGTSGETQYF. The CDR3 region has the DNA TGCAGTGCTAGACCCCCCGGGACTAGCGGGGAGACCCAGTACTTC. The V call is TRBV20-1, the J call TRBJ2-5, with TRBD2 identical over 12 bases. Germline V gene sequence: CDR1 DFQATT, CDR2 SNEGSKA (reference sequence). V was clipped by 2 bases and J by 5 bases; unmatched bases: 6. There are 15 residues in the CDR3.